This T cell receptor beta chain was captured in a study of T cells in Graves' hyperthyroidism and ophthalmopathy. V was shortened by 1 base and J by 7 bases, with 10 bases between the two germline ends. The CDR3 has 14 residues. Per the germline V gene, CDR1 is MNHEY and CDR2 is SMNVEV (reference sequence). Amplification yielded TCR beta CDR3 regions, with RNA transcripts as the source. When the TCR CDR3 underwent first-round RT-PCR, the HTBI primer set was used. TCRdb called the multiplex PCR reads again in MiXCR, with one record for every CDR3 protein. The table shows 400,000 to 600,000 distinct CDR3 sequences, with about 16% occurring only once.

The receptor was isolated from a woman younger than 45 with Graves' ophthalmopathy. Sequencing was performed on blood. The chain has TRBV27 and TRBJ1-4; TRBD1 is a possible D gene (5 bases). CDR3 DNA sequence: TGTGCCAGCAGTTTATATGGGGGGGGTGAAAAACTGTTTTTT. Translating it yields CASSLYGGGEKLFF.